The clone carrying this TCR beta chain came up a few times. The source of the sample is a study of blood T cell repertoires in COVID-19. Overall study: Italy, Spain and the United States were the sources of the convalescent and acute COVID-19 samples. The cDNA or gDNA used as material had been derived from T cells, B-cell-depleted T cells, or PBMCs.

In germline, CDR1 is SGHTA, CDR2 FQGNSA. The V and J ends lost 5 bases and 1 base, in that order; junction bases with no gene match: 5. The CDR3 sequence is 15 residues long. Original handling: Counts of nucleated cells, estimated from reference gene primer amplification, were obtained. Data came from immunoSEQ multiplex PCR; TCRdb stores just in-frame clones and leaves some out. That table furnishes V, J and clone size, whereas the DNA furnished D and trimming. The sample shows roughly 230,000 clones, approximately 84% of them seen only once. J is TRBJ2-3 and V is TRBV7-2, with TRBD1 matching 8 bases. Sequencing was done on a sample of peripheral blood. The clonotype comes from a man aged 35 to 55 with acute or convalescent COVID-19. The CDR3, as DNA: TGTGCCAGCAGCCGCGGGACAGGACGCACAGATACGCAGTATTTT. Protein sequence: CASSRGTGRTDTQYF. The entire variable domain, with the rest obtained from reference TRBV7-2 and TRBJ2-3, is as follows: GAGVSQSPSNKVTEKGKDVELRCDPISGHTALYWYRQSLGQGLEFLIYFQGNSAPDKSGLPSDRFSAERTGGSVSTLTIQRTQQEDSAVYLCASSRGTGRTDTQYFGPGTRLTVL.